Listed below are T cell receptor beta chains from one sample, sequenced in a study of cytomegalovirus exposure and HLA in healthy donors. Data came from immunoSEQ multiplex PCR; TCRdb stores just in-frame clones and leaves some out. The sample holds about 180,000 clones, 78% seen once. Material: PBMCs. Receptor source: a woman aged 45-65 years in good health and CMV-seropositive. The CDR3 runs from the conserved cysteine through the conserved F or W. The D gene is left open where the match is weak. Rows give clone size only sometimes, using once, few, many, or a class for an expanded clone.

J gene: TRBJ1-6
D gene: .
clone size: .
V gene: TRBV7-8
CDR3 protein: CASSTTGSNSPLHF
CDR3 DNA: TGTGCCAGCAGCACCACAGGGTCGAATTCACCCCTCCACTTT

J gene: TRBJ2-7
D gene: TRBD1
clone size: .
V gene: TRBV18
CDR3 protein: CASSPLTGTGDYEQYF
CDR3 DNA: TGTGCCAGCTCACCCCTAACCGGGACAGGGGACTACGAGCAGTACTTC

J gene: TRBJ1-1
D gene: TRBD1
clone size: .
V gene: TRBV23-1
CDR3 protein: CASSLPSGDEQGVEGLDYNTEAFF
CDR3 DNA: TGCGCCAGCAGTCTCCCCTCAGGGGATGAACAGGGGGTTGAAGGGTTGGATTACAACACTGAAGCTTTCTTT

J gene: TRBJ1-2
D gene: .
clone size: .
V gene: TRBV5-6
CDR3 protein: CASSYGDYGYTF
CDR3 DNA: TGTGCCAGCAGCTACGGGGATTATGGCTACACCTTC

J gene: TRBJ2-7
D gene: TRBD1
clone size: .
V gene: TRBV5-5
CDR3 protein: CASSSHGQGGNEQYF
CDR3 DNA: TGTGCCAGCAGCTCACACGGACAGGGGGGCAACGAGCAGTACTTC

J gene: TRBJ1-2
D gene: .
clone size: .
V gene: TRBV2
CDR3 protein: CASSERGNYGYTF
CDR3 DNA: TGTGCCAGCAGTGAAAGGGGAAACTATGGCTACACCTTC

J gene: TRBJ1-3
D gene: TRBD1
clone size: few
V gene: TRBV5-1
CDR3 protein: CASSPSTGASGNTIYF
CDR3 DNA: TGCGCCAGCAGCCCTTCGACAGGGGCTTCTGGAAACACCATATATTTT

J gene: TRBJ1-1
D gene: .
clone size: .
V gene: TRBV9
CDR3 protein: CASSVQGWGDTEAFF
CDR3 DNA: TGTGCCAGCAGCGTACAGGGATGGGGGGACACTGAAGCTTTCTTT

J gene: TRBJ2-2
D gene: TRBD1
clone size: .
V gene: TRBV6-5
CDR3 protein: CASSTGGLTGELFF
CDR3 DNA: TGTGCCAGCAGTACAGGGGGTCTCACCGGGGAGCTGTTTTTT

J gene: TRBJ2-7
D gene: .
clone size: .
V gene: TRBV9
CDR3 protein: CASSVGLSDEQYF
CDR3 DNA: TGTGCCAGCAGCGTAGGTCTAAGCGACGAGCAGTACTTC

J gene: TRBJ2-1
D gene: .
clone size: .
V gene: TRBV19
CDR3 protein: CASSSPHSSYNEQFF
CDR3 DNA: TGTGCCAGTAGTTCGCCCCATAGCTCCTACAATGAGCAGTTCTTC

J gene: TRBJ1-1
D gene: .
clone size: .
V gene: TRBV15
CDR3 protein: CATVRSRGANTEAFF
CDR3 DNA: TGTGCCACCGTGCGGAGCAGGGGTGCGAACACTGAAGCTTTCTTT

J gene: TRBJ2-5
D gene: TRBD1
clone size: .
V gene: TRBV7-2
CDR3 protein: CASSLLSGTEETQYF
CDR3 DNA: TGTGCCAGCAGCTTATTATCCGGGACAGAAGAGACCCAGTACTTC

J gene: TRBJ2-3
D gene: TRBD2
clone size: .
V gene: TRBV2
CDR3 protein: CASRLAGSTDTQYF
CDR3 DNA: TGTGCCAGCCGACTAGCGGGAAGCACAGATACGCAGTATTTT

J gene: TRBJ2-6
D gene: TRBD1
clone size: .
V gene: TRBV7-9
CDR3 protein: CASSSTGAGANGLTF
CDR3 DNA: TGTGCCAGCAGCTCTACAGGGGCAGGGGCCAACGGCCTGACTTTC

J gene: TRBJ1-2
D gene: TRBD1
clone size: .
V gene: TRBV5-5
CDR3 protein: CASSPAVTGGNGGYTF
CDR3 DNA: TGTGCCAGCAGCCCGGCCGTTACAGGGGGCAACGGTGGCTACACCTTC

J gene: TRBJ1-1
D gene: .
clone size: .
V gene: TRBV9
CDR3 protein: CASSVAPLNTEAFF
CDR3 DNA: TGTGCCAGCAGCGTAGCCCCCCTAAACACTGAAGCTTTCTTT

J gene: TRBJ1-1
D gene: .
clone size: .
V gene: TRBV2
CDR3 protein: CASKGGTEAFF
CDR3 DNA: TGTGCCAGCAAGGGAGGCACTGAAGCTTTCTTT

J gene: TRBJ1-1
D gene: TRBD1
clone size: .
V gene: TRBV25-1
CDR3 protein: CASSAFNRQGWTEAFF
CDR3 DNA: TGTGCTAGCAGTGCCTTTAATCGACAGGGATGGACTGAAGCTTTCTTT

J gene: TRBJ1-3
D gene: TRBD1
clone size: .
V gene: TRBV27
CDR3 protein: CASSQGTGFGNTIYF
CDR3 DNA: TGTGCCAGCAGTCAGGGGACAGGGTTTGGAAACACCATATATTTT

J gene: TRBJ2-5
D gene: .
clone size: .
V gene: TRBV7-2
CDR3 protein: CASGSGDTQETQYF
CDR3 DNA: TGTGCCAGCGGCTCAGGGGACACGCAAGAGACCCAGTACTTC

J gene: TRBJ2-2
D gene: TRBD1
clone size: .
V gene: TRBV7-9
CDR3 protein: CASSLGTGYTGELFF
CDR3 DNA: TGTGCCAGCAGCTTAGGGACAGGCTACACCGGGGAGCTGTTTTTT

J gene: TRBJ2-5
D gene: .
clone size: .
V gene: TRBV2
CDR3 protein: CARGASAEETQYF
CDR3 DNA: TGTGCCAGAGGGGCGTCCGCGGAAGAGACCCAGTACTTC

J gene: TRBJ1-6
D gene: TRBD1
clone size: .
V gene: TRBV5-1
CDR3 protein: CASSTRTGSGNSPLHF
CDR3 DNA: TGCGCCAGCAGCACTCGGACAGGGAGCGGCAATTCACCCCTCCACTTT

J gene: TRBJ1-1
D gene: .
clone size: .
V gene: TRBV3-2
CDR3 protein: CARTGVSFF
CDR3 DNA: TGTGCCAGGACAGGGGTTTCTTTCTTT

J gene: TRBJ2-3
D gene: .
clone size: .
V gene: TRBV7-9
CDR3 protein: CSSTRDADTQYF
CDR3 DNA: TGTTCCAGCACGAGGGATGCAGATACGCAGTATTTT

J gene: TRBJ2-7
D gene: TRBD1
clone size: .
V gene: TRBV5-1
CDR3 protein: CASSSRQGSSYEQYF
CDR3 DNA: TGCGCCAGCAGCTCTCGACAGGGTAGCTCCTACGAGCAGTACTTC

J gene: TRBJ1-5
D gene: TRBD1
clone size: .
V gene: TRBV7-8
CDR3 protein: CASSLQGAGGNQPQHF
CDR3 DNA: TGTGCCAGCAGCTTACAGGGGGCAGGGGGCAATCAGCCCCAGCATTTT

J gene: TRBJ1-1
D gene: .
clone size: .
V gene: TRBV27
CDR3 protein: CASSLVRELNTEAFF
CDR3 DNA: TGTGCCAGCAGTTTAGTCAGGGAATTGAACACTGAAGCTTTCTTT